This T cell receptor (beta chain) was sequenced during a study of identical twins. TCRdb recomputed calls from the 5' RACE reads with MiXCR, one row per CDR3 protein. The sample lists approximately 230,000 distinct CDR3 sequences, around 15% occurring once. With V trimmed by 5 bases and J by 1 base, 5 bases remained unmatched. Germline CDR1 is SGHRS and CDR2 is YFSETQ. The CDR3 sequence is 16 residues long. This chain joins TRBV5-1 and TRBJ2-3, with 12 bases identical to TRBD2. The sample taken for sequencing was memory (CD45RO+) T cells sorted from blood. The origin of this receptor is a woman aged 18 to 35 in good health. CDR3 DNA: TGCGCCAGCAGACCTGGACTAGCGGGGCGCACAGATACGCAGTATTTT. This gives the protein CASRPGLAGRTDTQYF.